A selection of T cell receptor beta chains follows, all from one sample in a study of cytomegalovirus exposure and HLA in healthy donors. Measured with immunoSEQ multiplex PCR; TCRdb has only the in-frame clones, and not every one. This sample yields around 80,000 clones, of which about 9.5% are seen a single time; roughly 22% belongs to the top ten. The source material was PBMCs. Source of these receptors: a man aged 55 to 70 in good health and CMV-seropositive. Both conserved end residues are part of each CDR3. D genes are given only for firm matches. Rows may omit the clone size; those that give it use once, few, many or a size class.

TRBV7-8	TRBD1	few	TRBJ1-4	TGTGCCAGCAGCCCTACAGGGGTGGGTGAAAAACTGTTTTTT	CASSPTGVGEKLFF
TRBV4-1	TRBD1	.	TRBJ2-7	TGCGCCAGCAGTCCCACAGGGGCCTACGAGCAGTACTTC	CASSPTGAYEQYF
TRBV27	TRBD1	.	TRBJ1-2	TGTGCCAGCAGCCTAAAGGGGGCTTATGGCTACACCTTC	CASSLKGAYGYTF
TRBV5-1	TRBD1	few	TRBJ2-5	TGCGCCAGCAGCTTGCAGGGGGTTCAAGAGACCCAGTACTTC	CASSLQGVQETQYF
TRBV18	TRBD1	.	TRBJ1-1	TGTGCCAGCTCGGCGACAGGGGGGACTGAAGCTTTCTTT	CASSATGGTEAFF
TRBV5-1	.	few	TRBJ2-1	TGCGCCAGCAGCTTCGGGGGAGCGTTAACTTACAATGAGCAGTTCTTC	CASSFGGALTYNEQFF
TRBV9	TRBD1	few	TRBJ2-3	TGTGCCAGCAGCCCCGGACAGGGGGCCGGAGATACGCAGTATTTT	CASSPGQGAGDTQYF
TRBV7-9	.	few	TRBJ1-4	TGTGCCAGCAGCGCCGAACAAGTCTTATCAAATGAAAAACTGTTTTTT	CASSAEQVLSNEKLFF
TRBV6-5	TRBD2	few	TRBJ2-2	TGTGCCAGCACCACACTAGCGAGGAACACCGGGGAGCTGTTTTTT	CASTTLARNTGELFF
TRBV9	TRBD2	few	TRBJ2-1	TGTGCCAGCAGCGGTAGCGGGGGGGCCTACAATGAGCAGTTCTTC	CASSGSGGAYNEQFF
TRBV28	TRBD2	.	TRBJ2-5	TGTGCCAGCAGTTTAGGCGGGGGAAAGACCCAGTACTTC	CASSLGGGKTQYF
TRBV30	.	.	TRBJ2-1	TGTGCCTGGAGACAGGGCAATGAGCAGTTCTTC	CAWRQGNEQFF
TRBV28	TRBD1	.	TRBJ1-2	TGTGCCAGCAGACCCCCGGGACAGGCTTATGGCTACACCTTC	CASRPPGQAYGYTF
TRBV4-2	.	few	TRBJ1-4	TGTGCCAGCAGCCAAGAACCCAGGGCTCAGGGGGAAAAACTGTTTTTT	CASSQEPRAQGEKLFF
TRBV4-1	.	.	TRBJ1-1	TGCGCCAGCAGCCAAGCGGCAGGGTGGGACACTGAAGCTTTCTTT	CASSQAAGWDTEAFF
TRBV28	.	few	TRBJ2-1	TGTGCCAGCAGTTCAATACTGGGGGCCTCCTACAATGAGCAGTTCTTC	CASSSILGASYNEQFF